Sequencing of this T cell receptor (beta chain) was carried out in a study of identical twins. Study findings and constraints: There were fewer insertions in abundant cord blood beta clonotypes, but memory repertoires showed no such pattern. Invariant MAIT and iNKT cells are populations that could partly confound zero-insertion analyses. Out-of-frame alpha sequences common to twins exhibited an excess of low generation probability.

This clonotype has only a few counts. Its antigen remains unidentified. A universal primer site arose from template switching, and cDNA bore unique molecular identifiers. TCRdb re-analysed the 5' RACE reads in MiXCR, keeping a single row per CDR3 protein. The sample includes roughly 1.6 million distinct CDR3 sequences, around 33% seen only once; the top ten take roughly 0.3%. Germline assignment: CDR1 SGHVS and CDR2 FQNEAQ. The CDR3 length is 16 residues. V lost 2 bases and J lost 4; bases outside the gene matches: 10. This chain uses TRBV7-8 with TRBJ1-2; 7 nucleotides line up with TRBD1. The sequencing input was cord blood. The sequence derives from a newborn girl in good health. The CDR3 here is CASSLNRLGQPYGYTF. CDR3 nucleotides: TGTGCCAGCAGCTTAAATAGGCTGGGACAGCCCTATGGCTACACCTTC.